This T cell receptor (beta chain) was sequenced in a study of memory CD4+ T cells and cytomegalovirus serostatus (dated by TCRdb to the late 2010s). For the wider study: The cohort comprised around 35 healthy Belgian adults, 9 CMV seropositive and some 24 CMV seronegative. CD4+ memory TCRbeta repertoires of a Belgian cohort with known cytomegalovirus serostatus were sequenced in order to replicate a published TCR-based CMV serostatus classifier. Results and caveats for the whole study, not just this receptor: The results were interpreted as suggesting that the CMV-associated TCR signature is mostly present in the CD4+ memory repertoire. Only CD4+CD45RO+ memory cells were sequenced, in contrast to the original study, in which naive and memory CD4+ and CD8+ populations were covered. On the Belgian cohort, the classifier built on the original framework reached a median bootstrapped AUC of about 0.95, with a 95% CI of 0.76-1.00. For CMV serostatus prediction, a median bootstrapped AUC of approximately 0.95 was reached with the original framework, and a median bootstrapped AUC of roughly 0.89 was reached with a US-trained random forest. Among the 160 or so previously reported CMV-associated TCRbeta sequences, some 62 showed up in the CD4+ memory repertoires, with each one found in between one and five individuals.

Genomic DNA was extracted from sorted cells with the Quick-DNA Microprep Kit. Amplification of TCRbeta DNA was done with the immunoSEQ hsTCRbeta kit, following the protocol from the manufacturer. An Illumina MiSeq instrument was used to sequence the TCRbeta libraries. Processing in the source paper ran as follows. Following removal of out-of-frame sequences, around 2,300,000 distinct TCRbeta sequences were retained, with an average of roughly 71,000 per individual. Each individual was scored using the number of 150 to 200 previously reported CMV-associated TCRbeta sequences that the individual carried and the total number of productive distinct TCRbeta sequences. A beta-binomial model was reimplemented in Python, and random forests from scikit-learn, run with default parameters, were trained on data from the US cohort. Classifier performance on the Belgian cohort was reported as the median AUC with percentile confidence intervals calculated over 10,000 bootstrap iterations. What TCRdb holds here is the immuneACCESS table cut down to in-frame rearrangements. Part of the clones is not present; checked against another copy, under half of the missing clones reflect an unresolved V gene, and the others are unexplained. V and J calls and clone size come straight from that table; D and trimming were deduced from the DNA. A total of roughly 50,000 clones appear in this sample, approximately 77% of them only once. The top ten clonotypes cover under 0.5% of the sample.

A FACSAria II was used to sort memory CD4+ T cells, defined as single viable CD3+CD4+CD8-CD45RO+ cells. CMV serostatus was determined with a Roche Elecsys assay detecting serum IgG against CMV pp150, pp28, p38 and p52. Following thawing, total CD4+ T cells were enriched through positive selection using CD4 magnetic microbeads. The samples came from a different study that was designed specifically to examine the CD4+ T cell memory repertoire. Peripheral blood mononuclear cells were isolated and cryopreserved according to standard operating procedures, and serum was stored at -80 degrees C. The staining relied on CD3-PerCP (BW264/56), CD4-APC (RPA-T4), CD45RO-PE (UCHT1) and CD8-Pacific Orange (3B5) antibodies, and Sytox blue was used to exclude non-viable cells. This clone came up a few times. No antigen is known for it. No base qualities exist here, and no much larger clone lies one base off it. The cysteine opens and the phenylalanine closes a CDR3 of 14 amino acids. Here the CDR3 DNA is all that survives: 42 bases in frame from base 1. Germline trimming: 4 bases from V, 0 bases from J; junction bases outside gene matches: 3. CDR1 and CDR2, per the germline V gene, are SGHTA and FQGNSA.

This sequence was found in an adult in good health and CMV-seronegative. Some clones in this sample may be carry-over from other donors' samples. The V gene is TRBV7-2 and the J gene is TRBJ2-7; TRBD1 matches 7 bases in the middle. Sequences were obtained from memory CD4+ T cells from blood. The nucleotides read TGTGCCAGCAGCTCGGACAGGCTCTCCTACGAGCAGTACTTC. This encodes CASSSDRLSYEQYF.